The 26 T cell receptor beta chains presented below share a single source sample, sequenced in a study of CD8+ T cells in alopecia areata. Sequencing relied on a cDNA template that was reverse transcribed from extracted RNA. The table came from immunoSEQ multiplex PCR; TCRdb's copy has only in-frame clones and leaves some out. The sample has roughly 120,000 clones, around 50% seen once. The treatment denotes: oral pan-JAK inhibitor, 5-10 mg twice daily. The sample in question was CD8+ T cells sorted from blood, obtained at week 24, from a patient treated with tofacitinib. Receptor source: a human donor with alopecia areata.

V usage is TRBV15 and J usage is TRBJ1-5, with D tentatively TRBD1 (6 bases). Trimming shortened V by 0 bases and J by 4 bases, and 22 bases separated the two germline ends. CDR3 length: 19 amino acids. Germline V gives CDR1 LNHNV, CDR2 YYDKDF (reference sequence). The CDR3 bases are TGTGCCACCAGCAGAGATGGCTATGACCGCGGACAGTCGAATCAGCCCCAGCATTTT. It is translated as CATSRDGYDRGQSNQPQHF.

The chain recombines TRBV10-3 with TRBJ2-7; D is uncertain. Trimming took off 3 bases at V and 3 bases at J, with 9 bases between the two ends. Germline V gene lookup returns CDR1 ENHRY and CDR2 SYGVKD. This CDR3 is 13 amino acids long. The CDR3 nucleotides read TGTGCCATCAGTGACAGCCGCTACTACGAGCAGTACTTC. It specifies CAISDSRYYEQYF.

This clone was detected only once. CDR3 bases: TGTGCCAGCAGTGAAGGACAGGGGCTGGTGGACACTGAAGCTTTCTTT. Protein: CASSEGQGLVDTEAFF. The rearrangement joins TRBV2 to TRBJ1-1; TRBD1 matches at 8 bases. V dropped 1 base and J dropped 3; count of bases not matched to a gene: 7. Germline CDR1 SNHLY, CDR2 FYNNEI. The CDR3 covers 16 residues.

CDR3 protein: CASSMWSTERELFF. DNA of the CDR3: TGTGCCAGTAGTATGTGGTCCACCGAGAGAGAACTGTTTTTT. The chain links TRBV19 to TRBJ1-4; D is uncertain. V lost 3 bases to trimming and J lost 12 bases, with 17 bases between them. The germline V gene has CDR1 LNHDA and CDR2 SQIVND (reference sequence). This CDR3 region has 14 residues.

The chain uses TRBV7-8 and TRBJ2-4; TRBD2 agrees at 10 bases. V gave up 5 bases and J gave up 0 bases; unmatched junction bases: 7. CDR1 and CDR2 (germline): SGHVS, FQNEAQ. The CDR3 covers 17 residues. CDR3 amino acids: CASSRRTSGLAKNIQYF. The CDR3 bases are TGTGCCAGCAGCCGGAGGACTAGCGGACTAGCCAAAAACATTCAGTACTTC.

The rearrangement links TRBV5-1 to TRBJ2-7; D unresolved. CDR1 and CDR2 from the germline V gene are SGHRS and YFSETQ. V lost 0 bases and J 1 base, leaving 5 bases between the germline ends. The CDR3 runs to 13 residues. The CDR3 region is CASSLGESYEQYF. The DNA for the CDR3 is TGCGCCAGCAGCTTGGGGGAATCCTACGAGCAGTACTTC.

This clone was seen more than once but under ten times. V is TRBV5-1 and J is TRBJ2-1; D is uncertain. In germline, CDR1 is SGHRS, CDR2 YFSETQ. Trimming cost V 0 bases and J 6 bases, with 1 base left between them. There are 11 residues in the CDR3. As DNA, the CDR3 is TGCGCCAGCAGCTTGGCCAATGAGCAGTTCTTC. This gives the protein CASSLANEQFF.

The chain uses TRBV4-1 and TRBJ2-5; perhaps TRBD2 as D (6 bases). There are 15 residues in the CDR3. From germline, CDR1 is MGHRA and CDR2 YSYEKL. V dropped 1 base and J dropped 1 base, with 10 bases sitting between them. CDR3 DNA: TGCGCCAGCAGCCAAGGGGCGGGGACCCAAGAGACCCAGTACTTC. Protein: CASSQGAGTQETQYF.

CDR3 nucleotide sequence: TGCGCCAGCAGCCAAGGTTTTGGCCGTTCCTACGAGCAGTACTTC. It translates to CASSQGFGRSYEQYF. V is TRBV4-3 and J is TRBJ2-7; D not resolved. CDR1 is LGHNA and CDR2 is YSLEER in the germline V gene. V gave up 1 base and J gave up 1 base, with 11 bases separating them. This CDR3 has 15 residues.

This sequence joins TRBV13 and TRBJ2-1, with D unclear. The CDR3 spans 15 residues. Germline V CDR1 and CDR2: PRHDT, FYEKMQ (reference sequence). Trimming removed 5 bases from V and 5 bases from J, with 16 bases in between. The CDR3 protein is CASSQTEMTDNEQFF. CDR3 nucleotides: TGTGCCAGCAGCCAAACCGAGATGACTGACAATGAGCAGTTCTTC.

The chain recombines TRBV25-1 with TRBJ2-1; the match to TRBD2 covers 10 bases. Germline trimming cut 8 bases from V and 8 bases from J; bases unmatched to any gene: 18. The CDR3 consists of 17 residues. Germline CDR1 reads MGHDK; CDR2 reads SYGVNS. The CDR3 loop reads CASGAPTRGAGGYEQFF. CDR3 sequence (DNA): TGTGCCAGCGGAGCCCCAACTCGGGGAGCGGGGGGGTATGAGCAGTTCTTC.

The J gene is TRBJ2-1, the V gene TRBV5-1, with TRBD2 as a possible D gene (6 bases). CDR3 size: 17 residues. The germline gives CDR1 SGHRS, CDR2 YFSETQ. Trimming removed 0 bases at V and 0 bases at J, with 13 bases between. CDR3 amino acids: CASSLVAGSASYNEQFF. CDR3 DNA sequence: TGCGCCAGCAGCTTGGTGGCGGGGAGCGCCTCCTACAATGAGCAGTTCTTC.

The chain joins TRBV30 to TRBJ2-7; possibly TRBD1 or TRBD2 for D (5 bases each). Germline V gene lookup returns CDR1 GTSNPN and CDR2 SVGIG (reference sequence). The CDR3 loop spans 14 amino acids. Trimming pared 1 base from V and 2 bases from J, leaving 12 bases between. CDR3 coding DNA: TGTGCCTGGAGTGGGGACGGGGCCGCCTACGAGCAGTACTTC. Translating gives CAWSGDGAAYEQYF.

The DNA for the CDR3 is TGTGCCAGCAGTTTGACACCCTGGACTGAAGCTTTCTTT. Its protein is CASSLTPWTEAFF. The chain couples TRBV7-6 to TRBJ1-1; D is undetermined. The CDR3 length is 13 residues. Germline-derived CDR1 and CDR2 are SGHVS and FNYEAQ. V lost 6 bases and J lost 5, with 13 bases in between.

This chain joins TRBV27 and TRBJ1-1; D may be TRBD1 (5 bases). V gave up 5 bases and J gave up 0 bases, with 10 bases separating them. Per the germline V gene, CDR1 is MNHEY and CDR2 is SMNVEV (reference sequence). CDR3 length: 14 amino acids. In DNA form, the CDR3 reads TGTGCCAGCAGTGCCAGGGACTTGAACACTGAAGCTTTCTTT. Its protein product is CASSARDLNTEAFF.

CDR3 loop: CASSVPPGQVVTQYF. The CDR3 DNA reads TGTGCCAGCAGCGTTCCTCCGGGACAGGTAGTGACCCAGTACTTC. The rearrangement links TRBV13 to TRBJ2-5, with 8 positions matching TRBD1. Unmatched junction bases numbered 12, after V lost 5 bases and J lost 7 bases. This CDR3 contains 15 residues. Germline V lookup: CDR1 PRHDT, CDR2 FYEKMQ (reference sequence).

This sequence joins TRBV27 and TRBJ2-3; 8 bases agree with TRBD2. Trimming at V came to 3 bases and at J to 1 base, leaving 3 bases not matched to a gene. There are 15 residues in the CDR3. The germline CDR1 and CDR2 sequences are MNHEY and SMNVEV (reference sequence). The CDR3 DNA reads as TGTGCCAGCAGTTTGGATAGCGGGGGCACAGATACGCAGTATTTT. Residues: CASSLDSGGTDTQYF.

The rearrangement links TRBV9 to TRBJ2-7; TRBD1 or TRBD2 may be the D gene (5 bases each). With 4 bases removed from V and 2 bases from J, the gap between germline ends came to 22 bases. This CDR3 has 17 residues. Germline CDR1 SGDLS, CDR2 YYNGEE. This chain's CDR3 is CASSHDPLTGRTYEQYF. CDR3 nucleotides: TGTGCCAGCAGCCATGACCCACTTACGGGGCGCACCTACGAGCAGTACTTC. Full variable domain (outside the CDR3, taken from reference TRBV9 and TRBJ2-7): DSGVTQTPKHLITATGQRVTLRCSPRSGDLSVYWYQQSLDQGLQFLIQYYNGEERAKGNILERFSAQQFPDLHSELNLSSLELGDSALYFCASSHDPLTGRTYEQYFGPGTRLTVT.

The V and J genes are TRBV5-6 and TRBJ2-7; perhaps TRBD2 as D (5 bases). The CDR3 covers 14 residues. V lost 3 bases, J lost 3 bases, and 13 bases lay in between. Germline V gene sequence: CDR1 SGHDT, CDR2 YYEEEE. Here the CDR3 DNA reads TGTGCCAGCAGCTCGCCCCGGGAATTCTACGAGCAGTACTTC. It encodes CASSSPREFYEQYF.

The chain employs TRBV6-5 and TRBJ2-1; perhaps TRBD1 as D (6 bases). Per the germline V gene, CDR1 is MNHEY and CDR2 is SVGAGI. The CDR3 consists of 14 residues. With 7 bases removed from V and 0 bases from J, the gap between germline ends came to 10 bases. This chain's CDR3 is CASTTGSSYNEQFF. CDR3 coding DNA: TGTGCCAGCACCACAGGGAGCTCCTACAATGAGCAGTTCTTC.

This chain connects TRBV6-6 to TRBJ1-5, with 8 bases lining up with TRBD1. The J segment lost 2 bases and the V segment lost 4 bases, leaving 4 bases of the junction unmatched. The CDR3 consists of 15 residues. The germline CDR1 and CDR2 sequences are MNHNY and SVGAGI (reference sequence). The CDR3 reads CASSSRDRRNQPQHF. The DNA for the CDR3 is TGTGCCAGCAGTTCCCGGGACAGGCGCAATCAGCCCCAGCATTTT.

The sample holds one count of this clone. The gene calls are TRBV18 and TRBJ2-7; D might be TRBD1 or TRBD2, each matching 5 bases. Trimming removed 3 bases at V and 1 base at J, with 10 bases between. Germline V gene lookup returns CDR1 KGHSH and CDR2 LQKENI. There are 14 residues in the CDR3. This chain's CDR3 is CASSPIEGSYEQYF. CDR3 DNA: TGTGCCAGCTCACCTATTGAGGGGTCCTACGAGCAGTACTTC.

This clone was recorded a few times. This chain connects TRBV29-1 to TRBJ2-2; D is tentatively TRBD1 or TRBD2 (5 bases each). This CDR3 region has 15 residues. The germline V and J ends were trimmed by 4 bases and 4 bases, with 16 bases remaining between them. The germline CDR1 and CDR2 sequences are SQVTM and ANQGSEA. The CDR3 region is CSVAAAGPGTGELFF. The CDR3 DNA is TGCAGCGTTGCAGCGGCAGGGCCGGGCACCGGGGAGCTGTTTTTT.

The chain has TRBV7-2 and TRBJ2-7, with 9 bases aligning to TRBD2. This CDR3 region has 16 residues. Germline V CDR1 and CDR2: SGHTA, FQGNSA. V trimming: 1 base; J trimming: 2 bases; junction bases outside the gene matches: 6. DNA for the CDR3: TGTGCCAGCAGCTTAGGCCTAGCGGGGTTGGCCTACGAGCAGTACTTC. It is translated as CASSLGLAGLAYEQYF. Supplemented by reference TRBV7-2 and TRBJ2-7, the full variable domain reads GAGVSQSPSNKVTEKGKDVELRCDPISGHTALYWYRQSLGQGLEFLIYFQGNSAPDKSGLPSDRFSAERTGGSVSTLTIQRTQQEDSAVYLCASSLGLAGLAYEQYFGPGTRLTVT.

V and J are TRBV29-1 and TRBJ1-1; no clear D gene. The germline V and J ends were trimmed by 5 bases and 8 bases, with 6 bases remaining between them. In germline, CDR1 is SQVTM, CDR2 ANQGSEA. The CDR3 runs to 9 residues. The CDR3: CSVPPEAFF. The CDR3 DNA is TGCAGCGTTCCCCCGGAAGCTTTCTTT.

The V and J genes are TRBV7-9 and TRBJ1-2, with D perhaps TRBD1 (5 bases). The CDR3 runs to 15 residues. Germline loops: CDR1 SEHNR, CDR2 FQNEAQ (reference sequence). V was clipped by 5 bases and J by 4 bases, with 17 bases between them. The CDR3: CASSQGPPAVYGYTF. As DNA, the CDR3 is TGTGCCAGCAGCCAGGGCCCCCCGGCGGTCTATGGCTACACCTTC.